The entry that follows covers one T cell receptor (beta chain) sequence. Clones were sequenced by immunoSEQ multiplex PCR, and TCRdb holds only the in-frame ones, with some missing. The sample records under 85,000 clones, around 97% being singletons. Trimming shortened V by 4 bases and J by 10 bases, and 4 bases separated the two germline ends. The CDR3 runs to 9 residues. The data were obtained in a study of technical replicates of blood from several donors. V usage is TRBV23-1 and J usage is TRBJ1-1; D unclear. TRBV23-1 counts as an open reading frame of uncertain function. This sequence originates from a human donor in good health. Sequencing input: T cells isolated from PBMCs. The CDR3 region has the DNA TGCGCCAGCAGTCGAGCAGCTTTCTTT. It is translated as CASSRAAFF.